Shown below are 9 T cell receptor beta chains from a single sample sequenced in a study of shared clonotypes between healthy human individuals. TCRdb's copy holds only in-frame clones and misses some; the assay was immunoSEQ multiplex PCR. The data hold some 690,000 clones, with around 90% observed a single time. Material: memory CD8+ T cells from PBMCs. Subset defined: CD45RO+ cells pooled with CCR7-negative TemRA cells. Source of these receptors: a young man in good health. Some clones in this sample may be carry-over from other donors' samples.

The V gene is TRBV11-2, the J gene TRBJ2-1, with 7 bases identical to TRBD2. Germline V lookup: CDR1 SGHAT, CDR2 FQNNGV. The junction had 16 bases not matched to a gene; V was cut back by 0 bases and J by 8 bases. This CDR3 region has 18 residues. CDR3 in amino acids: CASSLDLGRVAGIDEQFF. CDR3 nucleotide sequence: TGTGCCAGCAGCTTAGATTTGGGCCGGGTAGCGGGTATCGATGAGCAGTTCTTC.

The chain employs TRBV7-9 and TRBJ2-1; no firm D call. The CDR3 loop spans 15 amino acids. Germline V CDR1 and CDR2: SEHNR, FQNEAQ (reference sequence). The V gene lost 5 bases and the J gene lost 6 bases, with 17 bases spanning the gap. CDR3 in DNA: TGTGCCAGCAGCGCCCCCACGCGGTTCGGCAATGAGCAGTTCTTC. This translates into CASSAPTRFGNEQFF.

This clone has only a few counts. The chain has TRBV19 and TRBJ1-5, with D possibly being TRBD1 (6 bases). V was clipped by 7 bases and J by 3 bases, with 13 bases between them. The CDR3 runs 14 residues. Germline-derived CDR1 and CDR2 are LNHDA and SQIVND (reference sequence). The DNA for the CDR3 is TGTGCCAGTAATAACAGGGCCTACAATCAGCCCCAGCATTTT. Translating gives CASNNRAYNQPQHF.

The rearrangement uses TRBV15 and TRBJ2-2; 8 nucleotides match TRBD1. With 6 bases clipped from V and 3 bases from J, the junction kept 9 bases outside the gene matches. CDR1 is LNHNV, CDR2 YYDKDF, per germline (reference sequence). The CDR3 consists of 16 residues. The CDR3 spells CATRDREVGDTGELFF. Here the CDR3 DNA reads TGTGCCACCAGGGACAGGGAAGTTGGTGACACCGGGGAGCTGTTTTTT. Together with reference TRBV15 and TRBJ2-2, the CDR3 gives the full variable domain: DAMVIQNPRYQVTQFGKPVTLSCSQTLNHNVMYWYQQKSSQAPKLLFHYYDKDFNNEADTPDNFQSRRPNTSFCFLDIRSPGLGDTAMYLCATRDREVGDTGELFFGEGSRLTVL.

The chain carries TRBV7-3 and TRBJ2-1; D gene uncertain. V lost 5 bases and J lost 6, with 23 bases in between. There are 17 residues in the CDR3. CDR1 and CDR2 (germline): SGHTA, FQGTGA. The CDR3 here is CASSVMPAAAPANEQFF. The DNA of the CDR3 is TGTGCCAGCAGCGTTATGCCGGCTGCGGCTCCCGCCAATGAGCAGTTCTTC. The variable domain in full, completed from reference TRBV7-3 and TRBJ2-1, reads GAGVSQTPSNKVTEKGKYVELRCDPISGHTALYWYRQSLGQGPEFLIYFQGTGAADDSGLPNDRFFAVRPEGSVSTLKIQRTERGDSAVYLCASSVMPAAAPANEQFFGPGTRLTVL.

The genes are TRBV7-9 and TRBJ2-6; 7 bases align to TRBD1. CDR1 is SEHNR and CDR2 is FQNEAQ in the germline V gene (reference sequence). The CDR3 totals 18 residues. V was clipped by 5 bases and J by 0 bases; unmatched bases: 10. CDR3 amino acids: CASSRTGTAFSGANVLTF. The DNA of the CDR3 is TGTGCCAGCAGCCGGACCGGGACAGCCTTCTCTGGGGCCAACGTCCTGACTTTC.

CDR3 nucleotide sequence: TGTGCCTGGAGTGGGGGGGGCAATCAGCCCCAGCATTTT. Encoded protein: CAWSGGGNQPQHF. This chain uses TRBV30 with TRBJ1-5; tentative D call: TRBD1 (5 bases). V was clipped by 1 base and J by 2 bases, with 6 bases between them. Germline-derived CDR1 and CDR2 are GTSNPN and SVGIG (reference sequence). The CDR3 consists of 13 residues.

J is TRBJ1-1 and V is TRBV4-1, with D tentatively TRBD1 (6 bases). Germline V CDR1 and CDR2: MGHRA, YSYEKL. Trimming stripped 1 base from V and 4 bases from J, with 16 bases between. The CDR3 contains 16 residues. The CDR3 loop is CASSQATRGVGTEAFF. The CDR3 nucleotides read TGCGCCAGCAGCCAAGCTACCAGGGGTGTCGGCACTGAAGCTTTCTTT.

This clone showed up just once. V usage is TRBV18 and J usage is TRBJ1-2; D may be TRBD1 (6 bases). The CDR3 runs 13 residues. The V gene lost 3 bases and the J gene lost 8 bases, with 13 bases spanning the gap. CDR1 KGHSH and CDR2 LQKENI come from the germline V gene. CDR3 residues: CASSPGGRGGYTF. The DNA of the CDR3 is TGTGCCAGCTCACCCGGGGGGCGCGGCGGCTACACCTTC.